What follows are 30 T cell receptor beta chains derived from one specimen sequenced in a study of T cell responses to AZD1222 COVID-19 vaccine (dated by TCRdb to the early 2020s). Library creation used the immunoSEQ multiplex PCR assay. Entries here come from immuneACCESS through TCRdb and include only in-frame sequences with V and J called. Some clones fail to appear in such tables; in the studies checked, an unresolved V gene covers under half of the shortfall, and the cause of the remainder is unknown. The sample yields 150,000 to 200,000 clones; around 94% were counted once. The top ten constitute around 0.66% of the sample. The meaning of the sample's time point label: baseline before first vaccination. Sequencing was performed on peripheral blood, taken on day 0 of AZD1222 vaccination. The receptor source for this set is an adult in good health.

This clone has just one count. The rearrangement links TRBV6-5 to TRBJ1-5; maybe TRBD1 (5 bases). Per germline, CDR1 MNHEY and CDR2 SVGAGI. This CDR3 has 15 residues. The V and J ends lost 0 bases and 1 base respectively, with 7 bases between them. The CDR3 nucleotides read TGTGCCAGCAGTTACTCCCGGGACAGCAATCAGCCCCAGCATTTT. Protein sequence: CASSYSRDSNQPQHF.

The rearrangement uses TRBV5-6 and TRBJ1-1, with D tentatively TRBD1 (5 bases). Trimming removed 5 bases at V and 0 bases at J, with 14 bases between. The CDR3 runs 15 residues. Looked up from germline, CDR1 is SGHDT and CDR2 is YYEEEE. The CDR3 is CASSSRGMLNTEAFF. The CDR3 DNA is TGTGCCAGCAGTTCTAGGGGCATGTTGAACACTGAAGCTTTCTTT.

The CDR3 protein is CASSFRTVNGDYEQYF. The CDR3 bases are TGTGCCAGCAGTTTTCGGACAGTGAATGGGGACTACGAGCAGTACTTC. V gene TRBV27 combines with J gene TRBJ2-7; D might be TRBD1 (6 bases). Trimming took off 3 bases at V and 3 bases at J, with 18 bases between the two ends. The CDR3 consists of 16 residues. The germline V gene encodes CDR1 MNHEY and CDR2 SMNVEV (reference sequence).

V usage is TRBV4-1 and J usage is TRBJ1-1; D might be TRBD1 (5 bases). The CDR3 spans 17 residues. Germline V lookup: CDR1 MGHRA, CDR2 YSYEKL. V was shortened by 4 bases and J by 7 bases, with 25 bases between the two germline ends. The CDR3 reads CASSRVDRGGSWDEAFF. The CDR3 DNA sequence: TGCGCCAGCAGCCGTGTAGACCGGGGGGGATCGTGGGATGAAGCTTTCTTT.

The CDR3 protein is CAISEHVWETQYF. The CDR3 DNA sequence: TGTGCCATCAGTGAGCATGTATGGGAGACCCAGTACTTC. The chain has TRBV10-3 and TRBJ2-5, with D uncertain. Germline-derived CDR1 and CDR2 are ENHRY and SYGVKD. The CDR3 runs to 13 residues. Trimming took off 2 bases at V and 5 bases at J, with 9 bases between the two ends.

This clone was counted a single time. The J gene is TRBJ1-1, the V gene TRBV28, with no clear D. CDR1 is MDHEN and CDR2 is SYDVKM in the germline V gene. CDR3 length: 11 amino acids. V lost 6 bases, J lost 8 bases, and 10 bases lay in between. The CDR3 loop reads CASRTRSEAFF. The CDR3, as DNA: TGTGCCAGCAGGACGAGGTCGGAAGCTTTCTTT.

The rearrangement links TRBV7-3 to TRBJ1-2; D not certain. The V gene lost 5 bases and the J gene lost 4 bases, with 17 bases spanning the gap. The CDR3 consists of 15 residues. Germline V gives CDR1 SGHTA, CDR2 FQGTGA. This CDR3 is CASSPEVTGSYGYTF. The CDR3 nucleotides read TGTGCCAGCAGCCCCGAGGTTACCGGGTCCTATGGCTACACCTTC.

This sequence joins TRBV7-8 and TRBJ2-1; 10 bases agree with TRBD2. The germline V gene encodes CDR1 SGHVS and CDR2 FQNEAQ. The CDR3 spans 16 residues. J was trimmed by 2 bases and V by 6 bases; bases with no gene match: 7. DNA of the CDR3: TGTGCCAGCAGACCCTCCGGGACTAGCGCCTACAATGAGCAGTTCTTC. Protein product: CASRPSGTSAYNEQFF.

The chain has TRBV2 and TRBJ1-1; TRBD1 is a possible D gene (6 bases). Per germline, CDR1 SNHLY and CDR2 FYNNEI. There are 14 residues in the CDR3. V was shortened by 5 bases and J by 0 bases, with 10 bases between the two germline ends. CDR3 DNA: TGTGCCAGCAGTACAGGGATCCTGAACACTGAAGCTTTCTTT. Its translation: CASSTGILNTEAFF.

The CDR3 is CASSPRVSFGIINQPQHF. CDR3 nucleotides: TGTGCCAGCAGTCCCCGAGTAAGCTTCGGGATAATAAATCAGCCCCAGCATTTT. The chain has TRBV27 and TRBJ1-5, with no clear D. The CDR3 covers 18 residues. The germline V and J ends were trimmed by 5 bases and 4 bases, with 24 bases remaining between them. The germline V gene has CDR1 MNHEY and CDR2 SMNVEV (reference sequence).

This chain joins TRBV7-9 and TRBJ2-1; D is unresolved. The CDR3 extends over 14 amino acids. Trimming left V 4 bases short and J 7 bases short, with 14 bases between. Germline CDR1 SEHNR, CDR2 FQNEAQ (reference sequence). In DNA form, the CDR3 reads TGTGCCAGCAGCTCGAAGGGTGGGGTAAATGAGCAGTTCTTC. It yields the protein CASSSKGGVNEQFF.

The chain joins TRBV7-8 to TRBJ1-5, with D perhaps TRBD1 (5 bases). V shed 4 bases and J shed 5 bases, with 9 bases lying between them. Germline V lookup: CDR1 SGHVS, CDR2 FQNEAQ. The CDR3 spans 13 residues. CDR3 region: CASSSPGDQPQHF. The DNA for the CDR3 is TGTGCCAGCAGCTCACCGGGGGATCAGCCCCAGCATTTT.

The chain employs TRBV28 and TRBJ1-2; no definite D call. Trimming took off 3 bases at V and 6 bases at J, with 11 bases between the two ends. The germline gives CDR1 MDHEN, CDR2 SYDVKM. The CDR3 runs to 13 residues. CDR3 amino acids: CASSLGGSDGYTF. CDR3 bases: TGTGCCAGCAGTTTGGGCGGCTCGGATGGCTACACCTTC.

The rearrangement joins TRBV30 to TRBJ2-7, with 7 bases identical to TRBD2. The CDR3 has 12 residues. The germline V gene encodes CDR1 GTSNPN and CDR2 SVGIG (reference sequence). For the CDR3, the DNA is TGTGGCGGGAGCGGGCCGGGCTACGAGCAGTACTTC. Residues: CGGSGPGYEQYF.

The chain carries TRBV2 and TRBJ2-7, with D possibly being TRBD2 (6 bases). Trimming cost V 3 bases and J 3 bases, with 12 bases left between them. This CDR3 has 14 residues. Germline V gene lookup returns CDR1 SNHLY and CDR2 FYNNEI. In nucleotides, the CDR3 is TGTGCCAGCAGTGATCTGGGAGGTTTCTACGAGCAGTACTTC. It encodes CASSDLGGFYEQYF.

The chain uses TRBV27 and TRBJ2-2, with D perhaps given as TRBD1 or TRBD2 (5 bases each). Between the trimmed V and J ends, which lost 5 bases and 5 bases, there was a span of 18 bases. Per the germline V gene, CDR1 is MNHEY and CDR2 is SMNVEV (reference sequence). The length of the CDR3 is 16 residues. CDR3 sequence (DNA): TGTGCCAGCAGTCCCAGGGACGGGAAGAGGACCGGGGAGCTGTTTTTT. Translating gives CASSPRDGKRTGELFF.

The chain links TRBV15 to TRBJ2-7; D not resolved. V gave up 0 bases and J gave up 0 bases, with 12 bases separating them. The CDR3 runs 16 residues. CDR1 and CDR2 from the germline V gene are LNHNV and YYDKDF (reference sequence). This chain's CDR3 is CATSREVVSSSYEQYF. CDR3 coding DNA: TGTGCCACCAGCAGAGAGGTCGTCTCAAGCTCCTACGAGCAGTACTTC.

DNA for the CDR3: TGTGCCAGCAGCCAAGTAAGTACCGAGCAGTACTTC. Its protein is CASSQVSTEQYF. The chain links TRBV3-1 (or the pseudogene TRBV3-2) to TRBJ2-7; D unresolved. The CDR3 loop spans 12 amino acids. Germline V CDR1 and CDR2: LGHDT, YNNKEL (reference sequence). With 1 base removed from V and 6 bases from J, the gap between germline ends came to 7 bases.

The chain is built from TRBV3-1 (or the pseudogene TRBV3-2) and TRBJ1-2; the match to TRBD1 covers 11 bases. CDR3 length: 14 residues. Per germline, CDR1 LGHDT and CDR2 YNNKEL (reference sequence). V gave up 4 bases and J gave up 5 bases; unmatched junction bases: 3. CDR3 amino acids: CASSPGQGVYGYTF. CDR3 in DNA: TGTGCCAGCAGCCCGGGACAGGGGGTTTATGGCTACACCTTC.

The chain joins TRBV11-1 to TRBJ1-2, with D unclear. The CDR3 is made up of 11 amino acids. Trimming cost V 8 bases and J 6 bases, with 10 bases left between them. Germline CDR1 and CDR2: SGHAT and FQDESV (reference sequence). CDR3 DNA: TGTGCCAGCTCTGAATGGGATGGCTACACCTTC. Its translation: CASSEWDGYTF.

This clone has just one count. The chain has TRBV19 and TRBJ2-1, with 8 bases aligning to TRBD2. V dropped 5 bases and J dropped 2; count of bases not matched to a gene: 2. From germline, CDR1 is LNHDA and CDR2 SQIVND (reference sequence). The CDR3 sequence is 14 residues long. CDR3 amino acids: CASSAGGTYNEQFF. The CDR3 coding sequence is TGTGCCAGTAGTGCGGGGGGAACCTACAATGAGCAGTTCTTC.

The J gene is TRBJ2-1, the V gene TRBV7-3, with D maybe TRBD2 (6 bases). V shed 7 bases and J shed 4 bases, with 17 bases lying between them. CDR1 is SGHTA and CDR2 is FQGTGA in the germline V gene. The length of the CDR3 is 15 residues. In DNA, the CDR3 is TGTGCCAGCACCCTGTACCCCGGGACTTACAATGAGCAGTTCTTC. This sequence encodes CASTLYPGTYNEQFF.

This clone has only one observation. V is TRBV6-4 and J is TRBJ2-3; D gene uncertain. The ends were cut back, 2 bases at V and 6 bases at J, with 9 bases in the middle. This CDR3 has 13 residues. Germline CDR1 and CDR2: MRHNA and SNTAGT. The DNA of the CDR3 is TGTGCCAGCAGTGACCAGATGACCGATACGCAGTATTTT. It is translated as CASSDQMTDTQYF.

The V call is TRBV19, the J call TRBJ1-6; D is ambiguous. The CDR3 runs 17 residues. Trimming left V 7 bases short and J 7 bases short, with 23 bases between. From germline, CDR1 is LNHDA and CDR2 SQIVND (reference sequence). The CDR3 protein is CASTSNPSPVGNSPLHF. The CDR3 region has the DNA TGTGCCAGTACCTCCAACCCCTCTCCGGTCGGAAATTCACCCCTCCACTTT.

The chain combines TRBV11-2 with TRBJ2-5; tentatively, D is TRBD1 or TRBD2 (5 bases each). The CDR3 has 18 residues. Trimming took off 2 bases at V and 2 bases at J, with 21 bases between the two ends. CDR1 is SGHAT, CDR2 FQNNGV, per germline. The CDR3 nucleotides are TGTGCCAGCAGCTTAAACGTCTTTCGGGACGGCGGGCAAGAGACCCAGTACTTC. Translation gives CASSLNVFRDGGQETQYF.

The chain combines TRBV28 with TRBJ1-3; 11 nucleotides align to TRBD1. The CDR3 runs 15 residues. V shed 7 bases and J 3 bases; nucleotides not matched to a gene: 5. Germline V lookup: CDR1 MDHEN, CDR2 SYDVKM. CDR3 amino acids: CASNGQGAGGNTIYF. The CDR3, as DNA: TGTGCCAGCAACGGACAGGGGGCCGGTGGAAACACCATATATTTT.

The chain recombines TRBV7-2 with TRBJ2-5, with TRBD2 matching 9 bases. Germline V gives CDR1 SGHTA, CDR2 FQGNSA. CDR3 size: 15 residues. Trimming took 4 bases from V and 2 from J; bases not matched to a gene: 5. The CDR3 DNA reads TGTGCCAGCAGCTCGGGACTAGCAGGGCAAGAGACCCAGTACTTC. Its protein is CASSSGLAGQETQYF. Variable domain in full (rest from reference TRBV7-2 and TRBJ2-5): GAGVSQSPSNKVTEKGKDVELRCDPISGHTALYWYRQSLGQGLEFLIYFQGNSAPDKSGLPSDRFSAERTGGSVSTLTIQRTQQEDSAVYLCASSSGLAGQETQYFGPGTRLLVL.

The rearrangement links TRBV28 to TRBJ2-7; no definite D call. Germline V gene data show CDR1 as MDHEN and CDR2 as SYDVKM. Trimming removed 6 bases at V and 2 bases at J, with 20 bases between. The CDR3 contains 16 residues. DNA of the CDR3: TGTGCCAGCAGGCCTGCTCAAGAATTCTACCCCTACGAGCAGTACTTC. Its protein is CASRPAQEFYPYEQYF.

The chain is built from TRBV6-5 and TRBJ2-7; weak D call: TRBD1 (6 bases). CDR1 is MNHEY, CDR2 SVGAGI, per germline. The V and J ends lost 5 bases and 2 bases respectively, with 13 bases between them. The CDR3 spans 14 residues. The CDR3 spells CASSKRQVPYEQYF. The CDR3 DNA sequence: TGTGCCAGCAGTAAACGACAGGTACCCTACGAGCAGTACTTC.

The CDR3 DNA sequence: TGCAGCGTGGCAAAGGGGGCAACCCAGCCCCAGCATTTT. Protein product: CSVAKGATQPQHF. The chain carries TRBV29-1 and TRBJ1-5, with 7 bases matching TRBD1. The CDR3 has 13 residues. The germline CDR1 and CDR2 sequences are SQVTM and ANQGSEA. Trimming at V came to 6 bases and at J to 7 bases, leaving 9 bases not matched to a gene.